The source of this TCR beta chain is a study of OX40 agonist ivuxolimab in advanced cancers. Autoimmune disease history or systemic immunosuppression excluded patients. Measured with immunoSEQ multiplex PCR; TCRdb has only the in-frame clones, and not every one. The data hold some 35,000 clones, with less than 80% observed a single time. CDR3 length equals 12 residues. The germline gives CDR1 SNHLY, CDR2 FYNNEI. Trimming shortened V by 0 bases and J by 2 bases, and 0 bases separated the two germline ends. The source material was CD4+ or CD8+ T cells sorted from blood, sampled in a trial of the OX40 agonist ivuxolimab. The gene calls are TRBV2 and TRBJ2-3; no clear D gene. This receptor was identified in an adult with an advanced solid tumor such as melanoma, head and neck, liver or kidney cancer. CDR3 bases: TGTGCCAGCAGTGAAGCCACAGATACGCAGTATTTT. Its translation: CASSEATDTQYF.